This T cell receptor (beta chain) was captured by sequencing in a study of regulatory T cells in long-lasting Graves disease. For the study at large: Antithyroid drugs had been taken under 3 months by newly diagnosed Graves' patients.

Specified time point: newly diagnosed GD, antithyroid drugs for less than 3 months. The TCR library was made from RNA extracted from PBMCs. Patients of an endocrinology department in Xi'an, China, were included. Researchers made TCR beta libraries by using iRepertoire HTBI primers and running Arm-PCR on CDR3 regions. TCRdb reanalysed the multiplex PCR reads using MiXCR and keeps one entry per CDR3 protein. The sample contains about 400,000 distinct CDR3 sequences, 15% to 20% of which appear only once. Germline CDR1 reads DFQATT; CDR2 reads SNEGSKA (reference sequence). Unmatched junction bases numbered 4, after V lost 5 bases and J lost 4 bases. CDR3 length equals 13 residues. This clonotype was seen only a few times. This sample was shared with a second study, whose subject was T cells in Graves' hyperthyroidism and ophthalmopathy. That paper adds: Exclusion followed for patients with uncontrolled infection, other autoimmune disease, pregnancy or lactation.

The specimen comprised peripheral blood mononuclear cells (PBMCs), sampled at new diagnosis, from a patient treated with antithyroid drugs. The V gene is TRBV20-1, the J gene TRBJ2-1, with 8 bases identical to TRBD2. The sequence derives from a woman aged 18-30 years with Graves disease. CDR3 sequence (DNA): TGCAGTGCTGCAAGCGGGAGTTACAATGAGCAGTTCTTC. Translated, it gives CSAASGSYNEQFF.